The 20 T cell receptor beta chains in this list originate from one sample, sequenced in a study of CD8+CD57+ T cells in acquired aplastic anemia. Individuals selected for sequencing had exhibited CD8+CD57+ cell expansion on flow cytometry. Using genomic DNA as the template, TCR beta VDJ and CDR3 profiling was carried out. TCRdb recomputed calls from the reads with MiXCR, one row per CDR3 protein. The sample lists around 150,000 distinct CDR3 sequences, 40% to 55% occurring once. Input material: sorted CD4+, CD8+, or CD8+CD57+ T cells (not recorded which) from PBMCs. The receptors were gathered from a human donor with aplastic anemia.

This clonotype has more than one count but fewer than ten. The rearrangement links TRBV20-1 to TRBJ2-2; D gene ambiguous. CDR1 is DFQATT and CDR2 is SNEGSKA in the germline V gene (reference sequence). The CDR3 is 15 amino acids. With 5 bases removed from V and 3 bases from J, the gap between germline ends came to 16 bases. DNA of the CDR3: TGCAGTGCTTCTTATAGCAGGAGTGACACCGGGGAGCTGTTTTTT. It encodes CSASYSRSDTGELFF.

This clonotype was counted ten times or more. The CDR3 DNA reads TGTGCCAGCAGCTTTTCGAGGAGGACAGATACGCAGTATTTT. It encodes CASSFSRRTDTQYF. The chain employs TRBV7-9 and TRBJ2-3, with D possibly matching TRBD2 (5 bases). The V gene lost 3 bases and the J gene lost 3 bases, with 10 bases spanning the gap. The CDR3 is made up of 14 amino acids. Germline V CDR1 and CDR2: SEHNR, FQNEAQ (reference sequence).

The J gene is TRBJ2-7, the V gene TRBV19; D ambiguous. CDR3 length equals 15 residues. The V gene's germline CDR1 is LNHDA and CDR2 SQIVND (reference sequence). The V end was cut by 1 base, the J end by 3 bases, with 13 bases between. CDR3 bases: TGTGCCAGTAGTATAGGATGGGGTGGGGTCTACGAGCAGTACTTC. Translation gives CASSIGWGGVYEQYF.

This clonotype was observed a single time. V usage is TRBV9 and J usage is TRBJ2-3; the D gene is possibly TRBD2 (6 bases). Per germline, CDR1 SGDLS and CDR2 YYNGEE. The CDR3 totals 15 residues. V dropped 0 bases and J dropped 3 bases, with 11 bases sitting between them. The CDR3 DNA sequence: TGTGCCAGCAGCGTAGCAGGTGGGGGGACAGATACGCAGTATTTT. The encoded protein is CASSVAGGGTDTQYF.

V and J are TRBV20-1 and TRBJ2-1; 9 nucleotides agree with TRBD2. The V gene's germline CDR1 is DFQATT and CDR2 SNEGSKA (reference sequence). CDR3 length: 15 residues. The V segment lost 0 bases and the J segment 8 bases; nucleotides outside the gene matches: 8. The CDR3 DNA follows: TGCAGTGCTAGAGATCAGGCGGGGGGGCGCTATGAGCAGTTCTTC. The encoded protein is CSARDQAGGRYEQFF.

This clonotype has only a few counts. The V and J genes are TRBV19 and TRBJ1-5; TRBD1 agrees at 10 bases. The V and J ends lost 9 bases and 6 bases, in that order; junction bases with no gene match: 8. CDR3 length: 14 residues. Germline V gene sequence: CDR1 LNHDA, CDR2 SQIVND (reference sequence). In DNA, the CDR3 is TGTGCCAGCCGGGGACAGGGGACGGGTCAGCCCCAGCATTTT. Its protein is CASRGQGTGQPQHF.

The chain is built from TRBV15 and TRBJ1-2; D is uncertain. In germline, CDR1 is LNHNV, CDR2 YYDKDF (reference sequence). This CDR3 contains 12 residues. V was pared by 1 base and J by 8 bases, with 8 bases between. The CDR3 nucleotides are TGTGCCACCAGCAGAGCCGAGGTCGGCTACACCTTC. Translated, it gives CATSRAEVGYTF.

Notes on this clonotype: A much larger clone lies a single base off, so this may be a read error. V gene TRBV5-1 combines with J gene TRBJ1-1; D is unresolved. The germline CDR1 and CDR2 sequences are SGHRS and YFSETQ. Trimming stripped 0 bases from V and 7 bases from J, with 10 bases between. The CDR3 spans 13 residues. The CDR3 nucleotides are TGCGCCAGCAGCTTGGCGACGGAACTTGAAGCTTTCTTT. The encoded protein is CASSLATELEAFF.

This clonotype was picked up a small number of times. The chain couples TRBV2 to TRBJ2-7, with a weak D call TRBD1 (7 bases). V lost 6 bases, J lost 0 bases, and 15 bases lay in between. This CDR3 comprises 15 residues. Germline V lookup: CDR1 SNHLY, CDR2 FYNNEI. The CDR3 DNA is TGTGCCAGCAGGCGCGGGACAGAGATCTCCTACGAGCAGTACTTC. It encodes CASRRGTEISYEQYF.

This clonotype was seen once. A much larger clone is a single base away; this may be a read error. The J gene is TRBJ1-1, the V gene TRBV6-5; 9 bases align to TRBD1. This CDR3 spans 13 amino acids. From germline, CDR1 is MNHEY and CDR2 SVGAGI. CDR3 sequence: CASSYGDRAEASF. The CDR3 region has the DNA TGTGCCAGCAGTTACGGGGACAGGGCTGAAGCTTCCTTT.

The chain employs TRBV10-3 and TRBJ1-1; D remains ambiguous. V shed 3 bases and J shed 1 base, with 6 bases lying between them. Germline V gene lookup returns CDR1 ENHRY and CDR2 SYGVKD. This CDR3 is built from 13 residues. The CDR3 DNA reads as TGTGCCATCAGTGAAGGAGGGAACACTGAAGCTTTCTTT. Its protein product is CAISEGGNTEAFF.

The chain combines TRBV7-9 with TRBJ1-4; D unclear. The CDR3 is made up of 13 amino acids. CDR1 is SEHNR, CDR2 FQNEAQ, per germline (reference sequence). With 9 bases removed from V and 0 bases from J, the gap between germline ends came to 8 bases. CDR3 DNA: TGTGCCAGTTCTCAAGCAACTAATGAAAAACTGTTTTTT. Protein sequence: CASSQATNEKLFF.

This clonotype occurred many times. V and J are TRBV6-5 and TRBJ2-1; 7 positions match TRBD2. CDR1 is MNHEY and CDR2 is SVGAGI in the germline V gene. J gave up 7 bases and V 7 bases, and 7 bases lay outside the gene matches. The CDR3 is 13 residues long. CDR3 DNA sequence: TGTGCCAGCACCCAACTCGGGGGGAATGAGCAGTTCTTC. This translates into CASTQLGGNEQFF.

CDR3 in DNA: TGTGCCAGCAAAAGTACGGGACAGCCCAACAATGAGCAGTTCTTC. It yields the protein CASKSTGQPNNEQFF. This sequence joins TRBV2 and TRBJ2-1; 7 nucleotides agree with TRBD1. The CDR3 has 15 amino acids. CDR1 and CDR2 (germline): SNHLY, FYNNEI. V shed 7 bases, J shed 5 bases, and the junction held 11 bases outside the gene matches.

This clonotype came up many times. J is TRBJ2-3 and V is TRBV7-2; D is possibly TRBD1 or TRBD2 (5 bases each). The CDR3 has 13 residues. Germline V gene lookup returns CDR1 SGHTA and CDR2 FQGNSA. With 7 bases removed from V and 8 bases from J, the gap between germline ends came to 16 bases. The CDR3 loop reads CASTWGTGSTQYF. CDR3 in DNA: TGTGCCAGCACCTGGGGGACCGGCAGTACGCAGTATTTT.

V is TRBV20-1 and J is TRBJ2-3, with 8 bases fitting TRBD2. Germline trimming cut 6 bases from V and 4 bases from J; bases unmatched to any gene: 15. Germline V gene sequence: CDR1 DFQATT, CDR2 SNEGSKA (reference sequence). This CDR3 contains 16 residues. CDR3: CSALRTAGGLADTQYF. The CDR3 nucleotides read TGCAGTGCCCTGAGAACGGCGGGAGGTTTGGCAGATACGCAGTATTTT.

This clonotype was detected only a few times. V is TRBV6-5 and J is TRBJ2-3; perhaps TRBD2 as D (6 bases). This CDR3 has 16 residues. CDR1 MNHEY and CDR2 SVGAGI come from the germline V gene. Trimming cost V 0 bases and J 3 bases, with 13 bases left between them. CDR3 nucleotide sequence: TGTGCCAGCAGTTACTCTAGCGGCTCCGGGACAGATACGCAGTATTTT. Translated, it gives CASSYSSGSGTDTQYF.

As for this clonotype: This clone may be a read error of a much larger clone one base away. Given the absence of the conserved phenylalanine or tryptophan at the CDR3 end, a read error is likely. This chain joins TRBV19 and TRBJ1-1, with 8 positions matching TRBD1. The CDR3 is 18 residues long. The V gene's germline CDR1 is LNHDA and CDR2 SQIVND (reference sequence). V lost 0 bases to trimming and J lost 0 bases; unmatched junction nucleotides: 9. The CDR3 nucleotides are TGTGCCAGTAGTATAGATCCTACAGGGGGTGCCATGAACACTGAAGCTTTCTCT. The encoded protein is CASSIDPTGGAMNTEAFS.

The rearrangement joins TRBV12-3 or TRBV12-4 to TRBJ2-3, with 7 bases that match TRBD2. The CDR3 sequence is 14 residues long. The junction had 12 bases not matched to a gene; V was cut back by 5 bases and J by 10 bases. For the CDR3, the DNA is TGTGCCAGCAGTCCAGGACTAGGATCGGCTGCGCAGTATTTT. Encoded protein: CASSPGLGSAAQYF.

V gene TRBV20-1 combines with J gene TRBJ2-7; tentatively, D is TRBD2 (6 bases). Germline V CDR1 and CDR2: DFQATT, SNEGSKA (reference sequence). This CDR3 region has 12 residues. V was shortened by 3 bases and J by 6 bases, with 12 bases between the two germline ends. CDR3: CSARRGQSEQYF. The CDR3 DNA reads TGCAGTGCTAGGCGGGGTCAGAGCGAGCAGTACTTC.